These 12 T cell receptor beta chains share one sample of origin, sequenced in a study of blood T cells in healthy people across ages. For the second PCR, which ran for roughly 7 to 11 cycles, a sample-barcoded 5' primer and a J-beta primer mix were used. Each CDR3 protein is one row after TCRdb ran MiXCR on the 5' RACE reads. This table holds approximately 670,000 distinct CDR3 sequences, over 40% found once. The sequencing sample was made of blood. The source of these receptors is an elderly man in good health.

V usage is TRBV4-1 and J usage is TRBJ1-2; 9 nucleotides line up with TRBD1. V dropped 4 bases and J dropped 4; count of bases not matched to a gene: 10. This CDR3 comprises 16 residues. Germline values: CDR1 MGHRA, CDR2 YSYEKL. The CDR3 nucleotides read TGCGCCAGCAGCCCCATGGGACAGGGATTCGGCTATGGCTACACCTTC. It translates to CASSPMGQGFGYGYTF.

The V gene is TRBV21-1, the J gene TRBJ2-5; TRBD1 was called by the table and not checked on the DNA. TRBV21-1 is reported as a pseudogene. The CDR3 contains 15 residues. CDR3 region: CASSRPQGFGETQYF. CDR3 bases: TGTGCCAGCAGCAGACCACAGGGGTTTGGCGAGACCCAGTACTTC.

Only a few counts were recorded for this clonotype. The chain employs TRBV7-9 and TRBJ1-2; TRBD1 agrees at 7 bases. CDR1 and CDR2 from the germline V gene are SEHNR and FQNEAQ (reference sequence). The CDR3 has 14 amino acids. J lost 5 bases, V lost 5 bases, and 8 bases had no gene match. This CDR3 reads CASSAGQVVYGYTF. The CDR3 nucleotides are TGTGCCAGCAGCGCTGGACAGGTAGTTTATGGCTACACCTTC.

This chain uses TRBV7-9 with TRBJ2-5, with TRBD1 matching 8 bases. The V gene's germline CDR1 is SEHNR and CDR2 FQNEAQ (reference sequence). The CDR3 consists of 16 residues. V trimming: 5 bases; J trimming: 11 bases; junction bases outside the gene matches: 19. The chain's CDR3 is CASSPPRGPSYNEQYF. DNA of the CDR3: TGTGCCAGCAGCCCCCCCAGGGGGCCGTCCTACAATGAGCAGTACTTC.

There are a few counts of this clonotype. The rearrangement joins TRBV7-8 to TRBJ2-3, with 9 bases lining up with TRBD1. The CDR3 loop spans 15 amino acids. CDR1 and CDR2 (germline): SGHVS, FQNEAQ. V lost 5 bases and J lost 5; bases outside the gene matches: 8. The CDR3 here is CASSPGTGMGDTQYF. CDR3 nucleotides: TGTGCCAGCAGCCCAGGGACAGGGATGGGAGATACGCAGTATTTT.

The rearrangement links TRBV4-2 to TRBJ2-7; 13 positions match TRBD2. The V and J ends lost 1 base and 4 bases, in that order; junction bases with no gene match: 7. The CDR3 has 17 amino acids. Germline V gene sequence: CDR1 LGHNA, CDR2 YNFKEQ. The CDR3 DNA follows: TGTGCCAGCAGCCAAGCGAGGACTAGCGGGGGCTATTACGAGCAGTACTTC. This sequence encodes CASSQARTSGGYYEQYF.

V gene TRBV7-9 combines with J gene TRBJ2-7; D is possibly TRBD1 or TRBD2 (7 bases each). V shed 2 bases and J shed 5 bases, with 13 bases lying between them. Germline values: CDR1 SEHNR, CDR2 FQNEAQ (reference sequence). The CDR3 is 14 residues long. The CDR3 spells CASSLRGGTDEQYF. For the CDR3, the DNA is TGTGCCAGCAGCTTAAGGGGAGGGACAGACGAGCAGTACTTC.

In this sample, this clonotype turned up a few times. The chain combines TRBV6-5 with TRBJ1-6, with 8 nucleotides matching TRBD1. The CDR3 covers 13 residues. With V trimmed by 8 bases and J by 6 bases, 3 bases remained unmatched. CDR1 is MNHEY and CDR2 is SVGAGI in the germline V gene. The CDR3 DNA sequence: TGTGCCAGCGGAGACAGGGGTAATTCACCCCTCCACTTT. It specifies CASGDRGNSPLHF.

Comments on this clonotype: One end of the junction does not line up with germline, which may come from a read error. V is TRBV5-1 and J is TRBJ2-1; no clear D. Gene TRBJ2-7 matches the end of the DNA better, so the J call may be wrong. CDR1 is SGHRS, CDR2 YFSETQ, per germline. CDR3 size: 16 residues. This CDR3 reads CASGLSAQSQANEQYF. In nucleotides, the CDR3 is TGCGCCAGCGGCTTGTCGGCGCAGTCCCAGGCCAATGAGCAGTACTTC.

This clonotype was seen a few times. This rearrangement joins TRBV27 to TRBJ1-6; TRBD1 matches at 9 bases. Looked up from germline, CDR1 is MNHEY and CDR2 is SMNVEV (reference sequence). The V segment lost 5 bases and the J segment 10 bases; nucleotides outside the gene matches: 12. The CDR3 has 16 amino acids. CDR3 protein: CASSAHRDRDVSPLHF. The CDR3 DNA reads TGTGCCAGCAGTGCCCACCGGGACAGGGATGTATCACCCCTCCACTTT.

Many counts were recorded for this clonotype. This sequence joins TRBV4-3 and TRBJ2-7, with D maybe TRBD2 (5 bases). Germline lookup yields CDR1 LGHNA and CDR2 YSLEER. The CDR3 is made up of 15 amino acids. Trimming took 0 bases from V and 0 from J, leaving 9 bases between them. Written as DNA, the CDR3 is TGCGCCAGCAGCCAAGAGATTACTAGCTCCTACGAGCAGTACTTC. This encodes CASSQEITSSYEQYF.

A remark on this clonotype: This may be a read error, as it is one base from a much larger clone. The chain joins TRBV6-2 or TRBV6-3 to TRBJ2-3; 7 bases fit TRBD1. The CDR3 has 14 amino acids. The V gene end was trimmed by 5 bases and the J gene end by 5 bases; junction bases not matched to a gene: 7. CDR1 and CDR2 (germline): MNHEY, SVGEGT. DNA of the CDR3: TGTGCCAGCAGTACCTCGACAGGGATAGATACGCAGTATTTT. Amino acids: CASSTSTGIDTQYF.